This T cell receptor beta chain was sequenced for a study of blood T cell repertoires in COVID-19. Study as a whole: Both acute and convalescent COVID-19 samples were obtained from the United States, Italy and Spain. From T cells, B-cell-depleted T cells, or PBMCs came the material, which was cDNA or gDNA.

Trimming removed 0 bases at V and 7 bases at J, with 7 bases between. Germline-derived CDR1 and CDR2 are LGHDT and YNNKEL (reference sequence). The CDR3 consists of 14 residues. Method: immunoSEQ multiplex PCR; TCRdb's copy keeps in-frame clones and lacks some. The sample has a few hundred thousand clones, around 83% seen once. This TCR was sampled from a young man with active or convalescent COVID-19. The rearrangement joins TRBV3-1 (or the pseudogene TRBV3-2) to TRBJ1-6, with D uncertain. Material for sequencing was peripheral blood. CDR3 sequence (DNA): TGTGCCAGCAGCCAAGACCCCGGGAATTCACCCCTCCACTTT. Residues: CASSQDPGNSPLHF.